Following are 29 T cell receptor beta chains from one sample sequenced in a study of blood T cell repertoires in COVID-19. Profiling relied on immunoSEQ multiplex PCR, and the TCRdb table lists in-frame clones only, not all of them. The sample contains 50,000 to 65,000 clones, about four fifths of which appear only once. Source material: peripheral blood. The receptors were sampled from a woman aged 50 to 60 with active or convalescent COVID-19.

The chain links TRBV7-2 to TRBJ2-7, with 10 positions matching TRBD2. The CDR3 covers 17 residues. CDR1 SGHTA and CDR2 FQGNSA come from the germline V gene. The V segment lost 3 bases and the J segment 6 bases; nucleotides outside the gene matches: 14. The CDR3 DNA reads as TGTGCCAGCAGCTTTCAGCTAGCGGGAGCCCCCCCCCTCGAGCAGTACTTC. Protein product: CASSFQLAGAPPLEQYF.

In this sample, this clone turned up once. This chain connects TRBV29-1 to TRBJ2-3; TRBD1 is a possible D gene (6 bases). Trimming shortened V by 8 bases and J by 7 bases, and 19 bases separated the two germline ends. The CDR3 totals 13 residues. CDR1 SQVTM and CDR2 ANQGSEA come from the germline V gene. The CDR3 protein is CSTTRGSGHTQYF. DNA for the CDR3: TGCAGCACCACGAGGGGGAGCGGACATACGCAGTATTTT.

CDR3 region: CASSLGTSEETQYF. The CDR3 DNA is TGTGCCAGCAGCCTAGGCACTAGCGAAGAGACCCAGTACTTC. The J gene is TRBJ2-5, the V gene TRBV3-1 (or the pseudogene TRBV3-2); 7 bases align to TRBD2. After removal of 4 bases from V and 3 bases from J, the junction contained 5 bases not matched to a gene. The CDR3 totals 14 residues. The germline gives CDR1 LGHDT, CDR2 YNNKEL (reference sequence).

This chain uses TRBV5-1 with TRBJ1-1; D gene ambiguous. Trimming cost V 4 bases and J 11 bases, with 18 bases left between them. CDR3 length: 13 amino acids. CDR1 is SGHRS and CDR2 is YFSETQ in the germline V gene. This CDR3 reads CASSLFRESGAFF. CDR3 in DNA: TGCGCCAGCAGCCTTTTTCGGGAGTCAGGTGCTTTCTTT.

This chain joins TRBV7-9 and TRBJ1-6, with TRBD1 identical over 10 bases. Germline V gene data show CDR1 as SEHNR and CDR2 as FQNEAQ (reference sequence). The J segment lost 7 bases and the V segment lost 0 bases, leaving 3 bases of the junction unmatched. The CDR3 extends over 16 amino acids. CDR3 coding DNA: TGTGCCAGCAGCTTAGCGAGGGGACAGGGGAATTCACCCCTCCACTTT. Translation: CASSLARGQGNSPLHF.

The J gene is TRBJ1-1, the V gene TRBV5-1, with D unresolved. The V gene lost 4 bases and the J gene lost 4 bases, with 11 bases spanning the gap. The germline CDR1 and CDR2 sequences are SGHRS and YFSETQ. The CDR3 runs 13 residues. The CDR3 region has the DNA TGCGCCAGCAGCGAAGGACTGACCACTGAAGCTTTCTTT. It yields the protein CASSEGLTTEAFF.

The chain employs TRBV10-3 and TRBJ1-2, with D uncertain. Looked up from germline, CDR1 is ENHRY and CDR2 is SYGVKD. CDR3 length: 15 amino acids. V dropped 6 bases and J dropped 0 bases, with 14 bases sitting between them. The CDR3 sequence is CAISTPPEANYGYTF. Written as DNA, the CDR3 is TGTGCCATCAGCACACCCCCAGAAGCTAACTATGGCTACACCTTC.

This clone was detected only a few times. The chain is built from TRBV7-9 and TRBJ1-2, with TRBD1 matching 10 bases. The V and J ends lost 4 bases and 6 bases, in that order; junction bases with no gene match: 2. CDR1 is SEHNR, CDR2 FQNEAQ, per germline (reference sequence). This CDR3 is 13 amino acids long. The CDR3 DNA is TGTGCCAGCAGCTCCGACAGGGGGCATGGCTACACCTTC. This sequence encodes CASSSDRGHGYTF.

This chain uses TRBV30 with TRBJ1-2, with D uncertain. Germline V gene sequence: CDR1 GTSNPN, CDR2 SVGIG (reference sequence). Deletions cut 1 base from V and 1 base from J, with 16 bases between. This CDR3 contains 16 residues. The CDR3 nucleotides are TGTGCCTGGAGTGCCCCCGCCACCGGGGTTAACTATGGCTACACCTTC. It is translated as CAWSAPATGVNYGYTF. The variable domain in full, with the rest retrieved from reference TRBV30 and TRBJ1-2, is SQTIHQWPATLVQPVGSPLSLECTVEGTSNPNLYWYRQAAGRGLQLLFYSVGIGQISSEVPQNLSASRPQDRQFILSSKKLLLSDSGFYLCAWSAPATGVNYGYTFGSGTRLTVV.

The rearrangement uses TRBV4-1 and TRBJ2-1; 7 positions agree with TRBD1. The J segment lost 4 bases and the V segment lost 1 base, leaving 4 bases of the junction unmatched. In germline, CDR1 is MGHRA, CDR2 YSYEKL. The CDR3 covers 15 residues. This CDR3 reads CASSQGQGYYNEQFF. The CDR3 DNA sequence: TGCGCCAGCAGCCAAGGACAGGGTTATTACAATGAGCAGTTCTTC.

This chain uses TRBV30 with TRBJ2-7; the D is unclear. Germline assignment: CDR1 GTSNPN and CDR2 SVGIG (reference sequence). V was trimmed by 3 bases and J by 2 bases, leaving 5 bases between them. The CDR3 covers 11 residues. The CDR3 is CAWSSTYEQYF. CDR3 in DNA: TGTGCCTGGAGCTCTACCTACGAGCAGTACTTC.

The chain recombines TRBV7-9 with TRBJ1-6; maybe TRBD1 (5 bases). The CDR3 is 12 amino acids. Per the germline V gene, CDR1 is SEHNR and CDR2 is FQNEAQ (reference sequence). V lost 11 bases to trimming and J lost 10 bases, with 15 bases between them. The CDR3 loop is CAWEGRESPLHF. The CDR3 coding sequence is TGTGCCTGGGAGGGCAGGGAGTCACCCCTCCACTTT.

The chain is built from TRBV7-2 and TRBJ2-1; 10 bases map to TRBD2. The J segment lost 10 bases and the V segment lost 5 bases, leaving 8 bases of the junction unmatched. Germline CDR1 SGHTA, CDR2 FQGNSA. The CDR3 consists of 14 residues. The CDR3 is CASSLGLAEREQFF. DNA for the CDR3: TGTGCCAGCAGCCTCGGACTAGCGGAAAGGGAGCAGTTCTTC.

This sequence joins TRBV5-1 and TRBJ1-6; 10 bases match TRBD1. Germline trimming cut 4 bases from V and 7 bases from J; bases unmatched to any gene: 5. The CDR3 consists of 15 residues. Per germline, CDR1 SGHRS and CDR2 YFSETQ. The CDR3 loop reads CASSADRGRNSPLHF. CDR3 coding DNA: TGCGCCAGCAGCGCCGACAGGGGGCGCAATTCACCCCTCCACTTT.

The rearrangement links TRBV24-1 to TRBJ2-3, with a tentative D call TRBD2 (6 bases). Germline loops: CDR1 KGHDR, CDR2 SFDVKD. CDR3 size: 14 residues. Trimming cost V 10 bases and J 2 bases, with 15 bases left between them. In DNA, the CDR3 is TGTGCCACTGCTGGGCGGGATCCCACAGATACGCAGTATTTT. Translation: CATAGRDPTDTQYF.

The genes are TRBV19 and TRBJ2-2, with 9 bases matching TRBD1. The V gene's germline CDR1 is LNHDA and CDR2 SQIVND (reference sequence). The CDR3 is 13 residues long. Trimming removed 7 bases from V and 13 bases from J; junction bases left unmatched: 10. Here the CDR3 reads CASNHRDRDGLFF. CDR3 nucleotide sequence: TGTGCCAGTAATCACCGGGACAGGGATGGGCTGTTTTTT.

The gene calls are TRBV6-5 and TRBJ2-1, with D perhaps TRBD2 (6 bases). This CDR3 is 14 amino acids long. The V gene lost 5 bases and the J gene lost 9 bases, with 17 bases spanning the gap. CDR1 MNHEY and CDR2 SVGAGI come from the germline V gene. The DNA for the CDR3 is TGTGCCAGCAGTAGTGTACGGGAGTGGGGTGAGCAGTTCTTC. Translated: CASSSVREWGEQFF.

This clone was picked up a small number of times. The rearrangement uses TRBV7-2 and TRBJ1-1, with D perhaps TRBD1 (6 bases). Trimming pared 4 bases from V and 12 bases from J, leaving 21 bases between. The germline V gene has CDR1 SGHTA and CDR2 FQGNSA. The CDR3 has 14 residues. CDR3: CASSYKRDTLRSFF. CDR3 DNA: TGTGCCAGCAGCTATAAACGGGACACTTTAAGATCTTTCTTT.

The rearrangement links TRBV2 to TRBJ1-2, with 9 nucleotides matching TRBD1. Germline loops: CDR1 SNHLY, CDR2 FYNNEI. The ends lost 1 base at V and 8 bases at J; junction bases unmatched: 5. This CDR3 spans 14 amino acids. CDR3 region: CASSEGWDREGYTF. CDR3 DNA sequence: TGTGCCAGCAGTGAAGGTTGGGACAGGGAGGGCTACACCTTC.

This clone was seen a few times. The genes are TRBV19 and TRBJ2-1, with 11 bases matching TRBD1. The CDR3 length is 16 residues. V dropped 7 bases and J dropped 8; count of bases not matched to a gene: 13. Looked up from germline, CDR1 is LNHDA and CDR2 is SQIVND (reference sequence). CDR3 sequence (DNA): TGTGCCAGTACCCTACGCGGGACAGGGGGAGTAGATGAGCAGTTCTTC. Its protein is CASTLRGTGGVDEQFF.

The chain combines TRBV20-1 with TRBJ2-5, with 9 nucleotides matching TRBD2. Germline assignment: CDR1 DFQATT and CDR2 SNEGSKA (reference sequence). V gave up 3 bases and J gave up 4 bases; unmatched junction bases: 6. This CDR3 has 14 amino acids. Written as DNA, the CDR3 is TGCAGTGCTAGTCTTCTAGCGGGAAGAGAGACCCAGTACTTC. Translation gives CSASLLAGRETQYF.

This clone was seen a few times. The gene calls are TRBV21-1 and TRBJ2-1; no DNA check was done on the table's D call, TRBD1. TRBV21-1 is reported as a pseudogene. The CDR3 consists of 16 residues. The CDR3 sequence: CASSKRDRKNRHEQFF. The CDR3 nucleotides read TGTGCCAGCAGCAAAAGGGACAGAAAAAACCGGCATGAGCAGTTCTTC.

This sequence joins TRBV10-3 and TRBJ1-2, with a possible D match to TRBD1 (5 bases). The germline V gene encodes CDR1 ENHRY and CDR2 SYGVKD. V lost 0 bases and J 7 bases, leaving 12 bases between the germline ends. The CDR3 extends over 14 amino acids. CDR3 loop: CAISESGGASGYTF. CDR3 coding DNA: TGTGCCATCAGTGAGTCGGGAGGGGCGAGTGGCTACACCTTC.

This clone was seen a single time. J is TRBJ1-2 and V is TRBV2; 8 bases fit TRBD1. The CDR3 sequence is 15 residues long. Germline-derived CDR1 and CDR2 are SNHLY and FYNNEI. V shed 8 bases and J 8 bases; nucleotides not matched to a gene: 16. The CDR3 sequence is CASGPWVDRGGGYTF. The CDR3 bases are TGTGCCAGCGGGCCCTGGGTCGACAGGGGAGGAGGCTACACCTTC.

V gene TRBV7-9 combines with J gene TRBJ2-6; D perhaps matches TRBD1 (6 bases). Trimming pared 3 bases from V and 11 bases from J, leaving 11 bases between. CDR3 size: 13 residues. The germline CDR1 and CDR2 sequences are SEHNR and FQNEAQ (reference sequence). The CDR3 loop is CASSFRGEDVLTF. The CDR3 nucleotides are TGTGCCAGCAGCTTCAGGGGAGAGGACGTCCTGACTTTC.

The CDR3 region is CASSQDSIGGGGNQPQHF. For the CDR3, the DNA is TGCGCCAGCAGCCAAGATTCAATCGGGGGGGGAGGCAATCAGCCCCAGCATTTT. V is TRBV4-1 and J is TRBJ1-5; perhaps TRBD1 as D (5 bases). Trimming shortened V by 0 bases and J by 2 bases, and 17 bases separated the two germline ends. CDR1 MGHRA and CDR2 YSYEKL come from the germline V gene. The CDR3 has 18 residues.

V and J are TRBV2 and TRBJ2-5, with 7 bases that match TRBD2. The CDR3 has 16 residues. In germline, CDR1 is SNHLY, CDR2 FYNNEI. V shed 3 bases, J shed 9 bases, and the junction held 16 bases outside the gene matches. In nucleotides, the CDR3 is TGTGCCAGCAGTGAGAGTAGCGGACTAGGCTCCACGGCCCAGTACTTC. Translated: CASSESSGLGSTAQYF.

This clone was picked up one time. The chain links TRBV3-1 (or the pseudogene TRBV3-2) to TRBJ1-2; no clear D. CDR1 is LGHDT, CDR2 YNNKEL, per germline (reference sequence). V lost 1 base, J lost 2 bases, and 8 bases lay in between. The CDR3 loop spans 14 amino acids. CDR3 coding DNA: TGTGCCAGCAGCCAAGCGTCCCAGAACTATGGCTACACCTTC. Residues: CASSQASQNYGYTF.

The chain recombines TRBV14 with TRBJ1-1; maybe TRBD1 (5 bases). Trimming pared 0 bases from V and 4 bases from J, leaving 12 bases between. This CDR3 has 15 residues. From germline, CDR1 is SGHDN and CDR2 FVKESK. CDR3 protein: CASSQDPVRATEAFF. The CDR3 DNA reads TGTGCCAGCAGCCAAGATCCGGTCAGGGCCACTGAAGCTTTCTTT.